This T cell receptor (beta chain) was captured in a study of CD8+ T cells in alopecia areata. Study-level background: Tofacitinib administration to treated patients was oral, at 5 to 10 mg twice daily. Tofacitinib ran 6 to 18 months, followed by 6 months off drug.

The authors extracted RNA and reverse transcribed it into cDNA as the sequencing template. Profiled with immunoSEQ multiplex PCR; TCRdb holds only in-frame clones, not every one. Here the sample spans roughly 250,000 clones, about three fifths being singletons. Sample treatment: oral pan-JAK inhibitor, 5-10 mg twice daily. The receptor's source is a human donor with alopecia areata. Here the sequenced sample was CD4+ T cells sorted from blood, taken at approximately week 52, from a patient treated with tofacitinib.

The DNA of the CDR3 is TGCAGCTCGGAGGGGGTGAACACTGAAGCTTTCTTT. This codes for CSSEGVNTEAFF. This chain links TRBV29-1 with TRBJ1-1; maybe TRBD1 (6 bases). Germline V gene lookup returns CDR1 SQVTM and CDR2 ANQGSEA. This CDR3 contains 12 residues. V was pared by 8 bases and J by 0 bases, with 10 bases between.